The present TCR beta chain was sequenced within a study of blood T cells in healthy people across ages. The germline V gene encodes CDR1 LNHDA and CDR2 SQIVND (reference sequence). Trimming took off 2 bases at V and 0 bases at J, with 11 bases between the two ends. The CDR3 loop spans 15 amino acids. This clonotype was observed a handful of times. The sample providers were healthy Caucasian people from Russia, aged roughly 6 to 100. A second PCR, run for about 7 to 11 cycles, used a sample-barcoded 5' primer plus a J-beta primer mix. TCRdb recomputed calls from the 5' RACE reads with MiXCR, one row per CDR3 protein. Here the sample spans about 2 million distinct CDR3 sequences, just under 50% being singletons.

This receptor was identified in a woman aged 40-49 years in good health. Sequenced sample: blood. J is TRBJ2-7 and V is TRBV19; tentative D call: TRBD2 (6 bases). As DNA, the CDR3 is TGTGCCAGTAGTATATCCCAGGGACTCTCCTACGAGCAGTACTTC. The encoded protein is CASSISQGLSYEQYF.